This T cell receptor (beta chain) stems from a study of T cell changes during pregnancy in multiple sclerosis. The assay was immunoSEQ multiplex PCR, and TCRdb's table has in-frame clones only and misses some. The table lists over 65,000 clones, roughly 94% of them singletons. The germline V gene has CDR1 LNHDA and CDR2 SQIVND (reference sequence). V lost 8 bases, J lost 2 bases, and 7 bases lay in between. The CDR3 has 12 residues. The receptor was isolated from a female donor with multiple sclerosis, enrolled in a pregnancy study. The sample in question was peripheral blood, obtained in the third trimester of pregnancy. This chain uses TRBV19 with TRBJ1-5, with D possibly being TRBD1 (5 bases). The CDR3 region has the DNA TGTGCCAGTGTAGGGGGCAATCAGCCCCAGCATTTT. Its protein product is CASVGGNQPQHF.